Detailed here is one T cell receptor (beta chain). What it binds is not known. These data belong to a study of cytomegalovirus exposure and HLA in healthy donors. Study-wide context: Around 79 million unique TCRs, all from HLA-typed donors, were included in an early release of the data. General observations from the study: In presence/absence analyses, roughly uniform sequencing depth across donors was assumed. Among the CMV-associated chains, a few were confirmed in vitro as specific for CMV antigens.

The primer mix had 60 Vbeta and 13 Jbeta primers. TCRdb keeps only in-frame clones here, not all; method: immunoSEQ multiplex PCR. This table lists 65,000 to 85,000 clones. The germline V gene encodes CDR1 GTSNPN and CDR2 SVGIG (reference sequence). The length of the CDR3 is 12 residues. V was clipped by 2 bases and J by 4 bases, with 8 bases between them. Source material: PBMCs. The V and J genes are TRBV30 and TRBJ2-5, with D maybe TRBD2 (5 bases). This TCR was sampled from a female donor in good health and CMV-seropositive. The CDR3 region has the DNA TGTGCCTGGAGTCCGGGGTCAGAGACCCAGTACTTC. Its protein product is CAWSPGSETQYF.